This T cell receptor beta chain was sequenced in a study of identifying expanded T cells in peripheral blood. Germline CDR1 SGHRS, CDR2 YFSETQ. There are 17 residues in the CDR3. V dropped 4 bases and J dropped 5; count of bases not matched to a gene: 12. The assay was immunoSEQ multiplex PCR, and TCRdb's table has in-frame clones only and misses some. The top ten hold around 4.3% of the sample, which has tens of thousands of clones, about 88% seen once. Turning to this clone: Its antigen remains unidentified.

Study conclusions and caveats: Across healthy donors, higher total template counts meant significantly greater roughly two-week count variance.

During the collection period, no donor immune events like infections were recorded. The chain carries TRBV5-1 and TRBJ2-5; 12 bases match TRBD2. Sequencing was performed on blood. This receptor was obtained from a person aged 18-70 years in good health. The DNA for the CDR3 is TGCGCCAGCAGCCCTAGCGGGGGGGCCCGCGTACGCGAGACCCAGTACTTC. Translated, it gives CASSPSGGARVRETQYF.